This T cell receptor (beta chain) appears in the sequencing data of a study of T cell repertoires in cytomegalovirus infection. In the study overall: Public TCR beta signatures indicated both CMV infection and matching HLA type. Overall study findings and caveats: CMV-specific TCR beta clonotypes restricted by HLA-C dominated the ex vivo response.

TCRdb fed the reads into MiXCR, producing one record per CDR3 protein. The sample lists about 250,000 distinct CDR3 sequences; roughly 6.5% were seen once. This clonotype came up a few times. The antigen remains unidentified. CDR3 length: 15 residues. V was pared by 5 bases and J by 7 bases, with 10 bases of the junction left unmatched. The germline CDR1 and CDR2 sequences are SNHLY and FYNNEI. The sequence was collected from a human donor in good health (CMV status not recorded). Some clones in this sample may be carry-over from other donors' samples. The sample comprised PBMCs. The rearrangement joins TRBV2 to TRBJ2-1, with 8 bases lining up with TRBD2. CDR3 loop: CASSFGAGGFNEQFF. For the CDR3, the DNA is TGTGCCAGCAGTTTCGGTGCGGGGGGTTTTAATGAGCAGTTCTTC.